The 16 T cell receptor beta chains below all came from one sample that was sequenced in a study of long-term antiretroviral therapy in people with HIV. With survey level as its setting, the immunoSEQ assay was v3.0. Only in-frame clones appear in the TCRdb table, and some are missing; sequencing was by immunoSEQ multiplex PCR. Seen here are 23,000 or so clones, just over 90% observed once, and the top ten hold about 9%. Sequencing was performed on unsorted PBMCs, taken 7.6 years after starting antiretroviral therapy. The receptors were sampled from a woman aged 40-49 years with HIV.

This chain uses TRBV5-1 with TRBJ1-4, with 8 bases identical to TRBD1. CDR1 and CDR2 (germline): SGHRS, YFSETQ. This CDR3 contains 15 residues. J lost 3 bases, V lost 5 bases, and 6 bases had no gene match. CDR3 loop: CASRIQGAANEKLFF. CDR3 bases: TGCGCCAGCAGAATTCAGGGGGCAGCTAATGAAAAACTGTTTTTT.

This chain uses TRBV4-3 with TRBJ2-3; 7 positions agree with TRBD1. CDR1 LGHNA and CDR2 YSLEER come from the germline V gene. The CDR3 spans 15 residues. Trimming removed 0 bases from V and 3 bases from J; junction bases left unmatched: 3. CDR3 sequence reads: CASSQDRGLTDTQYF. The CDR3 region has the DNA TGCGCCAGCAGCCAAGATAGGGGGCTTACAGATACGCAGTATTTT.

The table lists this clone with a count of one. The chain is built from TRBV30 and TRBJ2-6; the D gene is possibly TRBD2 (5 bases). The CDR3 is 15 residues long. V was cut by 3 bases and J by 4 bases, with 13 bases left in between. Germline V gene data show CDR1 as GTSNPN and CDR2 as SVGIG (reference sequence). The CDR3 spells CAWSDGRVGANVLTF. The CDR3, as DNA: TGTGCCTGGAGCGATGGGCGGGTGGGGGCCAACGTCCTGACTTTC.

V usage is TRBV30 and J usage is TRBJ1-1; maybe TRBD1 (6 bases). The CDR3 runs to 12 residues. Per germline, CDR1 GTSNPN and CDR2 SVGIG (reference sequence). Trimming pared 3 bases from V and 5 bases from J, leaving 10 bases between. The CDR3: CAWSRGLTEAFF. Written as DNA, the CDR3 is TGTGCCTGGAGCCGGGGGCTGACTGAAGCTTTCTTT. The entire variable domain, with the rest obtained from reference TRBV30 and TRBJ1-1, is as follows: SQTIHQWPATLVQPVGSPLSLECTVEGTSNPNLYWYRQAAGRGLQLLFYSVGIGQISSEVPQNLSASRPQDRQFILSSKKLLLSDSGFYLCAWSRGLTEAFFGQGTRLTVV.

The chain has TRBV30 and TRBJ1-3; 8 nucleotides agree with TRBD1. Germline CDR1 GTSNPN, CDR2 SVGIG (reference sequence). J gave up 4 bases and V 2 bases, and 7 bases lay outside the gene matches. The CDR3 sequence is 15 residues long. The CDR3 DNA sequence: TGTGCCTGGAGTCTTGGACAGGGCCAAGGAAACACCATATATTTT. This codes for CAWSLGQGQGNTIYF.

The chain has TRBV4-3 and TRBJ2-1, with 10 bases identical to TRBD1. Germline V gene sequence: CDR1 LGHNA, CDR2 YSLEER. The length of the CDR3 is 16 residues. J gave up 8 bases and V 3 bases, and 10 bases lay outside the gene matches. The DNA for the CDR3 is TGCGCCAGCAGCCACGGGACAGGGGCCTCGGGGGATGAGCAGTTCTTC. Protein sequence: CASSHGTGASGDEQFF.

The chain recombines TRBV4-1 with TRBJ2-5, with TRBD1 as a possible D gene (6 bases). Germline values: CDR1 MGHRA, CDR2 YSYEKL. CDR3 length: 15 amino acids. The V gene lost 2 bases and the J gene lost 2 bases, with 12 bases spanning the gap. The CDR3 DNA reads TGCGCCAGCAGCCAATCCGGGACACTACAAGAGACCCAGTACTTC. Protein: CASSQSGTLQETQYF.

This chain connects TRBV7-9 to TRBJ2-3; D perhaps matches TRBD2 (6 bases). Germline-derived CDR1 and CDR2 are SEHNR and FQNEAQ (reference sequence). The CDR3 totals 13 residues. Trimming pared 4 bases from V and 6 bases from J, leaving 11 bases between. The DNA of the CDR3 is TGTGCCAGCAGCTGGGGGGAATTTGATACGCAGTATTTT. The encoded protein is CASSWGEFDTQYF.

This chain joins TRBV14 and TRBJ1-6; TRBD1 is a possible D gene (6 bases). V was clipped by 4 bases and J by 4 bases, with 14 bases between them. CDR1 is SGHDN, CDR2 FVKESK, per germline. The CDR3 extends over 16 amino acids. In DNA, the CDR3 is TGTGCCAGCAGCCGCGCGCCCGGGACATATAATTCACCCCTCCACTTT. Residues: CASSRAPGTYNSPLHF. Full variable domain (missing parts from reference TRBV14 and TRBJ1-6): EAGVTQFPSHSVIEKGQTVTLRCDPISGHDNLYWYRRVMGKEIKFLLHFVKESKQDESGMPNNRFLAERTGGTYSTLKVQPAELEDSGVYFCASSRAPGTYNSPLHFGNGTRLTVT.

The CDR3 DNA follows: TGTGCCAGTAGTATGGTCAGGGCCTTCTATGGCTACACCTTC. Its protein is CASSMVRAFYGYTF. The rearrangement uses TRBV19 and TRBJ1-2, with D tentatively TRBD1 (5 bases). There are 14 residues in the CDR3. CDR1 and CDR2 (germline): LNHDA, SQIVND (reference sequence). With 3 bases removed from V and 4 bases from J, the gap between germline ends came to 12 bases.

The chain has TRBV7-9 and TRBJ1-1; a weak D match, TRBD1 (5 bases). The CDR3 is 19 amino acids. Per germline, CDR1 SEHNR and CDR2 FQNEAQ (reference sequence). Trimming shortened V by 4 bases and J by 4 bases, and 28 bases separated the two germline ends. This CDR3 reads CASSSLRAEKGRDGTEAFF. In DNA form, the CDR3 reads TGTGCCAGCAGCTCCCTTAGGGCCGAGAAGGGGAGGGACGGCACTGAAGCTTTCTTT.

V is TRBV5-1 and J is TRBJ2-5; 7 bases map to TRBD1. CDR3 size: 15 residues. Looked up from germline, CDR1 is SGHRS and CDR2 is YFSETQ. The ends lost 0 bases at V and 1 base at J; junction bases unmatched: 3. CDR3: CASSLDGQVQETQYF. The DNA for the CDR3 is TGCGCCAGCAGCTTGGACGGACAGGTCCAAGAGACCCAGTACTTC. Complete variable domain (other parts from reference TRBV5-1 and TRBJ2-5): KAGVTQTPRYLIKTRGQQVTLSCSPISGHRSVSWYQQTPGQGLQFLFEYFSETQRNKGNFPGRFSGRQFSNSRSEMNVSTLELGDSALYLCASSLDGQVQETQYFGPGTRLLVL.

The gene calls are TRBV9 and TRBJ2-5, with 10 bases matching TRBD2. Trimming cost V 0 bases and J 2 bases; bases outside gene matches: 4. CDR3 length: 16 amino acids. Germline V gene lookup returns CDR1 SGDLS and CDR2 YYNGEE. CDR3 DNA: TGTGCCAGCAGCGTAGGATCTAGCGGGGGTCAAGAGACCCAGTACTTC. Protein: CASSVGSSGGQETQYF.

V is TRBV5-1 and J is TRBJ1-2, with D maybe TRBD1 (5 bases). The germline V gene has CDR1 SGHRS and CDR2 YFSETQ. V lost 0 bases, J lost 6 bases, and 12 bases lay in between. This CDR3 has 14 residues. CDR3 protein: CASSLALEGNGYTF. CDR3 bases: TGCGCCAGCAGCTTGGCCTTAGAGGGGAATGGCTACACCTTC.

V and J are TRBV19 and TRBJ2-4; 7 bases align to TRBD2. Germline CDR1 and CDR2: LNHDA and SQIVND (reference sequence). This CDR3 is built from 17 residues. J gave up 0 bases and V 3 bases, and 8 bases lay outside the gene matches. The CDR3 protein is CASSIITGEGAKNIQYF. CDR3 bases: TGTGCCAGTAGTATCATCACGGGGGAGGGAGCCAAAAACATTCAGTACTTC.

J is TRBJ2-5 and V is TRBV7-9, with D perhaps being TRBD1 or TRBD2 (5 bases each). Per germline, CDR1 SEHNR and CDR2 FQNEAQ (reference sequence). V lost 5 bases, J lost 5 bases, and 9 bases lay in between. The CDR3 contains 12 residues. The CDR3 nucleotides are TGTGCCAGCAGCCCAGAGGGGGAGACCCAGTACTTC. Residues: CASSPEGETQYF. The complete variable domain, with remaining parts taken from reference TRBV7-9 and TRBJ2-5, reads DTGVSQNPRHKITKRGQNVTFRCDPISEHNRLYWYRQTLGQGPEFLTYFQNEAQLEKSRLLSDRFSAERPKGSFSTLEIQRTEQGDSAMYLCASSPEGETQYFGPGTRLLVL.